This T cell receptor beta chain was obtained from a study of shared clonotypes between healthy human individuals. Study summary: A few men and a couple of women, aged 18 to 49, were donors.

V was trimmed by 2 bases and J by 6 bases, leaving 13 bases between them. The CDR3 sequence is 15 residues long. The germline V gene has CDR1 KGHSH and CDR2 LQKENI. Per the original methods: In the immunoSEQ data, sequences were junction-only and lacked quality scores, so filtering differed. Only in-frame clones appear in the TCRdb table, and some are missing; sequencing was by immunoSEQ multiplex PCR. V and J calls plus clone size are reproduced from that table; the DNA served to infer D and trimming. The repertoire holds millions of clones, with roughly 96% as singletons. The clonotype comes from a man aged 18 to 29 in good health. This chain joins TRBV18 and TRBJ2-2; D remains unclear. Specimen: naive CD4+ T cells sorted from blood. Subset in this sample: CD45RA+ positively selected. In nucleotides, the CDR3 is TGTGCCAGCTCACCATTATGGCAAATGTCCGGGGAGCTGTTTTTT. Its protein product is CASSPLWQMSGELFF.